The next 10 T cell receptor beta chains were all read from a single sample in a study of cytomegalovirus exposure and HLA in healthy donors. Sequenced by immunoSEQ multiplex PCR; TCRdb stores in-frame clones only, minus some. Counted here are 150,000 or so clones, 70% to 90% occurring once; the ten biggest clones make up about 6.7%. Sequencing was carried out using PBMCs. These receptors all come from a woman in her 30s in good health and CMV-seropositive.

The chain is built from TRBV5-1 and TRBJ1-1, with D possibly TRBD1 on 5 matching bases. Looked up from germline, CDR1 is SGHRS and CDR2 is YFSETQ. V lost 2 bases and J 0 bases, leaving 11 bases between the germline ends. This CDR3 comprises 15 residues. The CDR3 nucleotides read TGCGCCAGCAGCTTAGACAGTACCGTGAACACTGAAGCTTTCTTT. This sequence encodes CASSLDSTVNTEAFF.

The chain has TRBV18 and TRBJ2-5; TRBD1 agrees at 7 bases. CDR3 length: 14 residues. J was trimmed by 5 bases and V by 5 bases; bases with no gene match: 8. Germline loops: CDR1 KGHSH, CDR2 LQKENI. Here the CDR3 DNA reads TGTGCCAGCTCATCCCAGACAGGGCGCGAGACCCAGTACTTC. Residues: CASSSQTGRETQYF.

As to this clone: The sample holds other DNA sequences that translate to the same CDR3. The genes are TRBV18 and TRBJ2-2; no definite D call. The CDR3 has 13 residues. V was pared by 3 bases and J by 3 bases, with 5 bases between. CDR1 is KGHSH, CDR2 LQKENI, per germline. The CDR3 DNA is TGTGCCAGCTCACCGCTAGACACCGGGGAGCTGTTTTTT. Protein product: CASSPLDTGELFF.

V is TRBV2 and J is TRBJ2-3; 8 bases are shared with TRBD2. Germline V gene sequence: CDR1 SNHLY, CDR2 FYNNEI. There are 18 residues in the CDR3. V dropped 4 bases and J dropped 0; count of bases not matched to a gene: 12. For the CDR3, the DNA is TGTGCCAGCAGTGTAAGCGGGAGTAAGTCTACTAGCACAGATACGCAGTATTTT. Protein: CASSVSGSKSTSTDTQYF.

The genes are TRBV28 and TRBJ2-7; D is possibly TRBD1 (6 bases). Germline-derived CDR1 and CDR2 are MDHEN and SYDVKM. Deletions cut 6 bases from V and 9 bases from J, with 12 bases between. The CDR3 has 11 residues. In DNA form, the CDR3 reads TGTGCCAGCAGAACACAGGGCCCGCAGTACTTC. This sequence encodes CASRTQGPQYF. The full variable domain, rest sourced from reference TRBV28 and TRBJ2-7, is DVKVTQSSRYLVKRTGEKVFLECVQDMDHENMFWYRQDPGLGLRLIYFSYDVKMKEKGDIPEGYSVSREKKERFSLILESASTNQTSMYLCASRTQGPQYFGPGTRLTVT.

This chain links TRBV4-1 with TRBJ1-5; D may be TRBD1 (5 bases). CDR3 length: 15 residues. Trimming removed 1 base from V and 9 bases from J, with 16 bases in between. Per germline, CDR1 MGHRA and CDR2 YSYEKL. CDR3: CASSQGSPGQGPQHF. The CDR3 DNA sequence: TGCGCCAGCAGCCAAGGGAGCCCAGGCCAGGGGCCCCAGCATTTT.

To note about this clone: The same CDR3 arises from other DNA sequences in this sample as well. V is TRBV5-6 and J is TRBJ1-1; the match to TRBD1 covers 7 bases. Germline V gene sequence: CDR1 SGHDT, CDR2 YYEEEE. V dropped 3 bases and J dropped 3; count of bases not matched to a gene: 5. This CDR3 contains 14 residues. This chain's CDR3 is CASSWGQGDTEAFF. CDR3 in DNA: TGTGCCAGCAGCTGGGGCCAGGGGGACACTGAAGCTTTCTTT.

The chain uses TRBV5-1 and TRBJ1-4; D remains unclear. Germline assignment: CDR1 SGHRS and CDR2 YFSETQ. Trimming took 4 bases from V and 6 from J, leaving 13 bases between them. The CDR3 is 14 residues long. The DNA of the CDR3 is TGCGCCAGCAGCAAGTCCCACAATGATGAAAAACTGTTTTTT. Protein product: CASSKSHNDEKLFF.

J is TRBJ2-1 and V is TRBV4-2, with 13 bases lining up with TRBD2. CDR3 length equals 16 residues. The germline V gene has CDR1 LGHNA and CDR2 YNFKEQ. V trimming: 3 bases; J trimming: 4 bases; junction bases outside the gene matches: 3. CDR3 in amino acids: CASSQGLAGSYNEQFF. The CDR3 nucleotides read TGTGCCAGCAGCCAGGGACTAGCGGGGTCATACAATGAGCAGTTCTTC.

V is TRBV5-1 and J is TRBJ1-2; tentative D call: TRBD1 (6 bases). The CDR3 length is 15 residues. Trimming pared 4 bases from V and 0 bases from J, leaving 13 bases between. Per germline, CDR1 SGHRS and CDR2 YFSETQ. CDR3 protein: CASSLGQKANYGYTF. Written as DNA, the CDR3 is TGCGCCAGCAGCCTCGGACAGAAAGCTAACTATGGCTACACCTTC.